These 8 T cell receptor beta chains share one sample of origin, sequenced in a study of CD8+ T cells in alopecia areata. The sample's treatment: oral pan-JAK inhibitor, 5-10 mg twice daily. Collected material from alopecia areata patients comprised lesional scalp punch biopsies and peripheral blood. RNA was extracted and reverse transcribed into cDNA as the sequencing template. The method was immunoSEQ multiplex PCR; TCRdb's version includes in-frame clones alone and lacks a portion of them. This sample has 15,000 to 20,000 clones; 50% to 60% occur once, and the top ten carry roughly 8.2%. This material consisted of skin, taken at week 4, from a patient treated with tofacitinib. These receptors originate from a human donor with alopecia areata.

The chain couples TRBV7-2 to TRBJ2-1, with 12 bases fitting TRBD2. Losses at the gene ends were 1 base for V and 0 bases for J; bases not matched to a gene: 7. CDR3 length: 19 residues. Germline-derived CDR1 and CDR2 are SGHTA and FQGNSA. The CDR3 DNA follows: TGTGCCAGCAGCTTAGTGCTAGCGGGGGGGCGGAGCTCCTACAATGAGCAGTTCTTC. It is translated as CASSLVLAGGRSSYNEQFF.

The chain has TRBV7-9 and TRBJ2-1; D unclear. The CDR3 is 12 amino acids. Germline V gene data show CDR1 as SEHNR and CDR2 as FQNEAQ (reference sequence). V was pared by 2 bases and J by 6 bases, with 5 bases between. The DNA for the CDR3 is TGTGCCAGCAGCTTAAACTTCAATGAGCAGTTCTTC. Its protein product is CASSLNFNEQFF.

In this sample, this clone turned up once. The J gene is TRBJ1-1, the V gene TRBV7-9; no reliable D call. CDR3 length equals 11 residues. Between the trimmed V and J ends, which lost 10 bases and 4 bases, there was a span of 10 bases. In germline, CDR1 is SEHNR, CDR2 FQNEAQ (reference sequence). This CDR3 reads CATGISTEAFF. The CDR3 bases are TGTGCCACCGGTATTAGCACTGAAGCTTTCTTT. The full variable domain, with the rest looked up from reference TRBV7-9 and TRBJ1-1, is DTGVSQNPRHKITKRGQNVTFRCDPISEHNRLYWYRQTLGQGPEFLTYFQNEAQLEKSRLLSDRFSAERPKGSFSTLEIQRTEQGDSAMYLCATGISTEAFFGQGTRLTVV.

This chain joins TRBV7-3 and TRBJ1-1; TRBD1 might be the D (5 bases). This CDR3 contains 14 residues. V dropped 5 bases and J dropped 0 bases, with 10 bases sitting between them. Germline V gene lookup returns CDR1 SGHTA and CDR2 FQGTGA. CDR3 residues: CASSMTVLNTEAFF. The CDR3 nucleotides read TGTGCCAGCAGCATGACAGTATTGAACACTGAAGCTTTCTTT.

J is TRBJ2-1 and V is TRBV5-1; no clear D gene. Germline V gene data show CDR1 as SGHRS and CDR2 as YFSETQ. Trimming cost V 0 bases and J 9 bases, with 16 bases left between them. This CDR3 is built from 15 residues. The CDR3 here is CASSLVVSTPGEQFF. DNA of the CDR3: TGCGCCAGCAGCTTGGTCGTCAGTACCCCCGGTGAGCAGTTCTTC.

The chain uses TRBV5-1 and TRBJ1-6, with D perhaps matching TRBD1 (6 bases). The CDR3 is made up of 16 amino acids. Trimming shortened V by 2 bases and J by 3 bases, and 12 bases separated the two germline ends. CDR1 SGHRS and CDR2 YFSETQ come from the germline V gene. DNA of the CDR3: TGCGCCAGCAGCTTAGTACAGGGTTACTATAATTCACCCCTCCACTTT. Protein product: CASSLVQGYYNSPLHF. The whole variable domain, remainder taken from reference TRBV5-1 and TRBJ1-6, is KAGVTQTPRYLIKTRGQQVTLSCSPISGHRSVSWYQQTPGQGLQFLFEYFSETQRNKGNFPGRFSGRQFSNSRSEMNVSTLELGDSALYLCASSLVQGYYNSPLHFGNGTRLTVT.

This rearrangement joins TRBV4-1 to TRBJ1-3; no clear D. The length of the CDR3 is 14 residues. Germline V gives CDR1 MGHRA, CDR2 YSYEKL. Trimming removed 7 bases at V and 0 bases at J, with 10 bases between. CDR3 bases: TGCGCCAGCACCCCGTTGGGCTCTGGAAACACCATATATTTT. Translating gives CASTPLGSGNTIYF.

The V and J genes are TRBV30 and TRBJ1-5; 7 bases line up with TRBD1. Germline CDR1 and CDR2: GTSNPN and SVGIG (reference sequence). The junction had 11 bases not matched to a gene; V was cut back by 2 bases and J by 1 base. This CDR3 has 17 amino acids. Here the CDR3 DNA reads TGTGCCTGGAGTCCCGGGACAGCCCAAGGAAGCAATCAGCCCCAGCATTTT. Translation gives CAWSPGTAQGSNQPQHF.